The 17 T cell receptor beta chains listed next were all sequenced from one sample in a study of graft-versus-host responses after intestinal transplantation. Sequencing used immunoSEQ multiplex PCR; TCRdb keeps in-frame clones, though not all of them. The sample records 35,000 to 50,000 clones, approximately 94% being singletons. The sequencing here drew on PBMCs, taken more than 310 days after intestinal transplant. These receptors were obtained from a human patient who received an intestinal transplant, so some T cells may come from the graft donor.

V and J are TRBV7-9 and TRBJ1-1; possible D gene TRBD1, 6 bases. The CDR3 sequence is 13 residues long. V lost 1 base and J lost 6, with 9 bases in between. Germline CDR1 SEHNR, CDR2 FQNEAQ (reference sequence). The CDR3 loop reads CASSLDAGAEAFF. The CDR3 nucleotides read TGTGCCAGCAGCTTAGATGCAGGGGCTGAAGCTTTCTTT.

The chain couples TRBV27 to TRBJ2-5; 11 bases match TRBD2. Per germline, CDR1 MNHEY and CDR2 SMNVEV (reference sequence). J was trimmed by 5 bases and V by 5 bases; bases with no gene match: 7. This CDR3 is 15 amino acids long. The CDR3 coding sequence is TGTGCCAGCAGTACCCCTAGCGGGGGGATTGAGACCCAGTACTTC. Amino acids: CASSTPSGGIETQYF.

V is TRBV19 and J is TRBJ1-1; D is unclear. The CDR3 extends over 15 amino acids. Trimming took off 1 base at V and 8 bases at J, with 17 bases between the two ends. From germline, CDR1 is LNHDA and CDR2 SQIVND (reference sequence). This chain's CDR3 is CASSIGPGRGPEAFF. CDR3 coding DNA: TGTGCCAGTAGTATAGGTCCGGGCCGAGGTCCAGAAGCTTTCTTT.

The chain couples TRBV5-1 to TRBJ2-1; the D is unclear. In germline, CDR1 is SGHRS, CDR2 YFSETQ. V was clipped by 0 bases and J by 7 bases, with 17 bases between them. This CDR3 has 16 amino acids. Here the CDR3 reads CASSLEALPVSNEQFF. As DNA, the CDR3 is TGCGCCAGCAGCTTGGAGGCGCTCCCCGTTTCGAATGAGCAGTTCTTC.

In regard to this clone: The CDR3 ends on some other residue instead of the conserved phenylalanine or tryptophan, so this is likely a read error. CDR3 loop: CASSLEVLRLDTEAFL. The CDR3 DNA reads TGTGCCAGCAGCTTGGAAGTTTTACGTCTGGACACTGAAGCTTTCCTT. The rearrangement joins TRBV5-5 to TRBJ1-1; D unresolved. The germline V gene has CDR1 SGHKS and CDR2 YYEKEE (reference sequence). Trimming shortened V by 0 bases and J by 3 bases, and 15 bases separated the two germline ends. The CDR3 has 16 amino acids.

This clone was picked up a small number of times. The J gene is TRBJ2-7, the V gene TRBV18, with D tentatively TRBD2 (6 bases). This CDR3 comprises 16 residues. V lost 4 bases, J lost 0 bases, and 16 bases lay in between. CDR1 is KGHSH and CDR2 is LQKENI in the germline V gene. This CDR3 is CASSLEGDGGSYEQYF. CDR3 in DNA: TGTGCCAGCTCACTGGAAGGGGACGGGGGCTCCTACGAGCAGTACTTC.

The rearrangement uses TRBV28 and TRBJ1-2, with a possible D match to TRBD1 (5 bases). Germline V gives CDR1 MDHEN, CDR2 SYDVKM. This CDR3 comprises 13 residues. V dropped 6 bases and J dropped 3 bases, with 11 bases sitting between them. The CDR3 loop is CASRNPRDYGYTF. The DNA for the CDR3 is TGTGCCAGCAGAAACCCCAGGGACTATGGCTACACCTTC.

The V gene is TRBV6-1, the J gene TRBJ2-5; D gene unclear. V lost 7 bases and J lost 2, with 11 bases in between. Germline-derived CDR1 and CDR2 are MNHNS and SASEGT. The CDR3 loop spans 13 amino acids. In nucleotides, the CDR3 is TGTGCCAGCACCCCCTCCCTTCAAGAGACCCAGTACTTC. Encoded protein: CASTPSLQETQYF.

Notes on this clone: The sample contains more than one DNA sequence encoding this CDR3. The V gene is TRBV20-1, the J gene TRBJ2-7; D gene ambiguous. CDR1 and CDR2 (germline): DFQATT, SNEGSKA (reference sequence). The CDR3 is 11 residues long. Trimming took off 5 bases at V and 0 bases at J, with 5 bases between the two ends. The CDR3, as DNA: TGCAGTGCTGGGGACTCCTACGAGCAGTACTTC. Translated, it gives CSAGDSYEQYF.

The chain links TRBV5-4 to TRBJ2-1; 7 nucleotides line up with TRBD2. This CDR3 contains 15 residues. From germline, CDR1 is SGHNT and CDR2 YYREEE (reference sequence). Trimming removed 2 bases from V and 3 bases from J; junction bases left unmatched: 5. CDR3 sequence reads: CASSFPSGGYNEQFF. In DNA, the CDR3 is TGTGCCAGCAGCTTCCCTTCGGGAGGCTACAATGAGCAGTTCTTC.

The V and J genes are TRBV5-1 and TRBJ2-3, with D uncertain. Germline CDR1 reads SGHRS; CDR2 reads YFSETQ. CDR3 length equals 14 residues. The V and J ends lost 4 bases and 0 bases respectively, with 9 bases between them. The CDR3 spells CASSARLSTDTQYF. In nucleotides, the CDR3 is TGCGCCAGCAGCGCGCGGCTTAGCACAGATACGCAGTATTTT.

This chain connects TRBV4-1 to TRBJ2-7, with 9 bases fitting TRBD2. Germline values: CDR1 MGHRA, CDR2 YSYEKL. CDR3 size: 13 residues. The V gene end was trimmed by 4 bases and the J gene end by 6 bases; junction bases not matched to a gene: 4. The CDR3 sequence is CASSPGLAREQYF. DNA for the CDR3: TGCGCCAGCAGCCCTGGACTAGCGCGCGAGCAGTACTTC.

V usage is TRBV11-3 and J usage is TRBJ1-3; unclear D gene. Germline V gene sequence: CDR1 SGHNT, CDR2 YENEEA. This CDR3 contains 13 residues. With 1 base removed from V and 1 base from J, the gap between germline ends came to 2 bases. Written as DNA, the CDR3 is TGTGCCAGCAGCTTAGGGTCTGGAAACACCATATATTTT. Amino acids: CASSLGSGNTIYF.

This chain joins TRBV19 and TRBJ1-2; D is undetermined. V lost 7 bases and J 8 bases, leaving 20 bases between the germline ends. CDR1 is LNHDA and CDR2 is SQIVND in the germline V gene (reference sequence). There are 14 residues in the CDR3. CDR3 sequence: CASTVPGRSAGYTF. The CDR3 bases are TGTGCCAGTACGGTCCCGGGCAGATCGGCCGGCTACACCTTC. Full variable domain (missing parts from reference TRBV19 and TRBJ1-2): DGGITQSPKYLFRKEGQNVTLSCEQNLNHDAMYWYRQDPGQGLRLIYYSQIVNDFQKGDIAEGYSVSREKKESFPLTVTSAQKNPTAFYLCASTVPGRSAGYTFGSGTRLTVV.

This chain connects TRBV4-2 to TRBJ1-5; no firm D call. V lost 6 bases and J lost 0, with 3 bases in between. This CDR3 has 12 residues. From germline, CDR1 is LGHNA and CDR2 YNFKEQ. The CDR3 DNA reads TGTGCCAGCAGTAATAGCAATCAGCCCCAGCATTTT. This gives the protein CASSNSNQPQHF.

The CDR3 loop reads CASTLATRTSSYNEQFF. CDR3 sequence (DNA): TGCGCCAGCACCTTAGCGACCCGGACCAGCTCCTACAATGAGCAGTTCTTC. The chain uses TRBV5-1 and TRBJ2-1; TRBD2 might be the D (5 bases). The CDR3 length is 17 residues. Germline V CDR1 and CDR2: SGHRS, YFSETQ. Trimming took off 6 bases at V and 0 bases at J, with 19 bases between the two ends. The full variable domain, completed using reference TRBV5-1 and TRBJ2-1, is KAGVTQTPRYLIKTRGQQVTLSCSPISGHRSVSWYQQTPGQGLQFLFEYFSETQRNKGNFPGRFSGRQFSNSRSEMNVSTLELGDSALYLCASTLATRTSSYNEQFFGPGTRLTVL.

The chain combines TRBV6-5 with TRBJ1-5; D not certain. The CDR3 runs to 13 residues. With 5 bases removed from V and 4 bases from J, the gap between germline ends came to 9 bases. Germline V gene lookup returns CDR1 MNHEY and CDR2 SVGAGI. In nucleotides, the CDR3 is TGTGCCAGCAGTACCGGACGAAATCAGCCCCAGCATTTT. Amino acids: CASSTGRNQPQHF.